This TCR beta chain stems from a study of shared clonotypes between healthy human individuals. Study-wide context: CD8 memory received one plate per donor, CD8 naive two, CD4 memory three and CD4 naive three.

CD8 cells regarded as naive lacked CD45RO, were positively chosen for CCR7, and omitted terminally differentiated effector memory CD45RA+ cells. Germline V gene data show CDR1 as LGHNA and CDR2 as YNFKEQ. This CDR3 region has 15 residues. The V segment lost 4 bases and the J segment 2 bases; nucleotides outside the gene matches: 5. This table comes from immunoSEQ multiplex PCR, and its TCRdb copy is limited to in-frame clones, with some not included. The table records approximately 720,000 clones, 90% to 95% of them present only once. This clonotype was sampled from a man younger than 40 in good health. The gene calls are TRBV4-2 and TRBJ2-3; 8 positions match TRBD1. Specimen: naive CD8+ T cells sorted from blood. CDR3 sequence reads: CASSPRTGHTDTQYF. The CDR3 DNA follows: TGTGCCAGCAGCCCACGGACAGGGCACACAGATACGCAGTATTTT.